The 21 T cell receptor beta chains presented below share a single source sample, sequenced in a study of cytomegalovirus exposure and HLA in healthy donors. Use of 60 Vbeta and 13 Jbeta primers characterized the PCR. Data came from immunoSEQ multiplex PCR; TCRdb stores just in-frame clones and leaves some out. The table has about 140,000 clones, around four fifths seen once. Sequencing input: PBMCs. The receptors were sampled from a man aged 25 to 40 in good health and CMV-seropositive.

The chain couples TRBV27 to TRBJ1-1; no definite D call. The ends were cut back, 5 bases at V and 4 bases at J, with 8 bases in the middle. This CDR3 region has 12 residues. Per germline, CDR1 MNHEY and CDR2 SMNVEV (reference sequence). The CDR3 DNA reads TGTGCCAGCAGTCCGTACGGCACTGAAGCTTTCTTT. Amino acids: CASSPYGTEAFF.

This rearrangement joins TRBV5-8 to TRBJ2-7; 9 bases align to TRBD1. V lost 2 bases to trimming and J lost 6 bases; unmatched junction nucleotides: 6. CDR3 length: 14 amino acids. Germline CDR1 reads SGHTS; CDR2 reads YDEGEE. As DNA, the CDR3 is TGTGCCAGCAGCTTCGGGACAGGGACCGGCGAGCAGTACTTC. Translation gives CASSFGTGTGEQYF. Full variable domain (rest looked up from reference TRBV5-8 and TRBJ2-7): EAGVTQSPTHLIKTRGQQATLRCSPISGHTSVYWYQQALGLGLQFLLWYDEGEERNRGNFPPRFSGRQFPNYSSELNVNALELEDSALYLCASSFGTGTGEQYFGPGTRLTVT.

This CDR3 reads CASSPTGMVTEAFF. The DNA of the CDR3 is TGTGCCAGCAGCCCGACAGGGATGGTGACTGAAGCTTTCTTT. The chain joins TRBV28 to TRBJ1-1; TRBD1 aligns across 7 bases. This CDR3 has 14 residues. V was clipped by 6 bases and J by 5 bases; unmatched bases: 9. Germline CDR1 reads MDHEN; CDR2 reads SYDVKM. Supplemented by reference TRBV28 and TRBJ1-1, the full variable domain reads DVKVTQSSRYLVKRTGEKVFLECVQDMDHENMFWYRQDPGLGLRLIYFSYDVKMKEKGDIPEGYSVSREKKERFSLILESASTNQTSMYLCASSPTGMVTEAFFGQGTRLTVV.

This sequence joins TRBV18 and TRBJ2-1; no definite D call. In germline, CDR1 is KGHSH, CDR2 LQKENI. This CDR3 comprises 13 residues. Between the trimmed V and J ends, which lost 0 bases and 10 bases, there was a span of 10 bases. The CDR3 region has the DNA TGTGCCAGCTCACCACCGGCAGCGAACGAGCAGTTCTTC. Protein product: CASSPPAANEQFF. The full variable domain, rest sourced from reference TRBV18 and TRBJ2-1, is NAGVMQNPRHLVRRRGQEARLRCSPMKGHSHVYWYRQLPEEGLKFMVYLQKENIIDESGMPKERFSAEFPKEGPSILRIQQVVRGDSAAYFCASSPPAANEQFFGPGTRLTVL.

This chain joins TRBV6-1 and TRBJ1-2; D is unresolved. V gave up 2 bases and J gave up 0 bases, with 7 bases separating them. The V gene's germline CDR1 is MNHNS and CDR2 SASEGT. This CDR3 is built from 14 residues. The CDR3 DNA is TGTGCCAGCAGTGAAAGAGTAGCTAACTATGGCTACACCTTC. It translates to CASSERVANYGYTF.

V usage is TRBV6-1 and J usage is TRBJ2-1; 9 bases match TRBD2. With V trimmed by 9 bases and J by 0 bases, 6 bases remained unmatched. This CDR3 is built from 15 residues. Germline V gene lookup returns CDR1 MNHNS and CDR2 SASEGT. For the CDR3, the DNA is TGTGCCAGGATCTCTAGCGGGGTCTCCTACAATGAGCAGTTCTTC. Translated: CARISSGVSYNEQFF.

The rearrangement joins TRBV27 to TRBJ2-7, with D tentatively TRBD1 (5 bases). The CDR3 runs 13 residues. Germline assignment: CDR1 MNHEY and CDR2 SMNVEV (reference sequence). Between the trimmed V and J ends, which lost 5 bases and 1 base, there was a span of 9 bases. The CDR3 region has the DNA TGTGCCAGCAGTCTCGACAGTTCCTACGAGCAGTACTTC. It encodes CASSLDSSYEQYF.

The CDR3 coding sequence is TGTGCCAGCAGCATCCCGACAGGGGCAGGGGAGACCCAGTACTTC. It yields the protein CASSIPTGAGETQYF. The gene calls are TRBV7-9 and TRBJ2-5, with TRBD1 matching over 8 bases. V dropped 5 bases and J dropped 5; count of bases not matched to a gene: 10. The CDR3 totals 15 residues. The germline V gene has CDR1 SEHNR and CDR2 FQNEAQ (reference sequence).

The V gene is TRBV19, the J gene TRBJ2-7; a possible D gene is TRBD2 (5 bases). V lost 7 bases and J lost 5, with 9 bases in between. This CDR3 is built from 11 residues. Looked up from germline, CDR1 is LNHDA and CDR2 is SQIVND (reference sequence). The CDR3 DNA follows: TGTGCCAGTACCGAGGGTAACGAGCAGTACTTC. Translation: CASTEGNEQYF.

V usage is TRBV19 and J usage is TRBJ2-5; 10 nucleotides match TRBD1. This CDR3 contains 15 residues. CDR1 is LNHDA and CDR2 is SQIVND in the germline V gene (reference sequence). Unmatched junction bases numbered 8, after V lost 5 bases and J lost 5 bases. The CDR3 nucleotides read TGTGCCAGTAGTCCGGGACAGGGGCCGGCCGAGACCCAGTACTTC. Encoded protein: CASSPGQGPAETQYF.

CDR3 nucleotides: TGTGCCTGGACCGACACTGAAGCTTTCTTT. Its translation: CAWTDTEAFF. This chain uses TRBV30 with TRBJ1-1; D remains unclear. Germline CDR1 GTSNPN, CDR2 SVGIG (reference sequence). Trimming removed 4 bases from V and 3 bases from J, with 3 bases in between. The CDR3 length is 10 residues.

This chain links TRBV9 with TRBJ2-5; D perhaps matches TRBD1 (6 bases). The V end lost 0 bases, the J end lost 4 bases, and 10 bases lay between the germline ends. The CDR3 length is 14 residues. Germline assignment: CDR1 SGDLS and CDR2 YYNGEE. In DNA form, the CDR3 reads TGTGCCAGCAGCGTAGCCACAGGGAGAGAGACCCAGTACTTC. This encodes CASSVATGRETQYF.

This clone has a handful of counts. The gene calls are TRBV6-5 and TRBJ1-1; D unclear. The CDR3 is made up of 12 amino acids. The germline V and J ends were trimmed by 5 bases and 5 bases, with 9 bases remaining between them. In germline, CDR1 is MNHEY, CDR2 SVGAGI. Here the CDR3 DNA reads TGTGCCAGCAGTAAAGAGGGAACTGAAGCTTTCTTT. This codes for CASSKEGTEAFF.

This chain connects TRBV6-1 to TRBJ2-3; 11 positions agree with TRBD2. This CDR3 region has 16 residues. Germline V CDR1 and CDR2: MNHNS, SASEGT. Unmatched junction bases numbered 9, after V lost 4 bases and J lost 6 bases. The CDR3 sequence is CASSGKPTSGSDTQYF. The CDR3 DNA reads as TGTGCCAGCAGTGGAAAGCCAACTAGCGGGAGTGATACGCAGTATTTT.

This clone was seen a handful of times. The chain carries TRBV10-3 and TRBJ2-1; no definite D call. The CDR3 sequence is 12 residues long. Germline V gives CDR1 ENHRY, CDR2 SYGVKD. Trimming took 6 bases from V and 13 from J, leaving 16 bases between them. DNA of the CDR3: TGTGCCATCAGCCGTGAAAGCAACCTCCAGTTCTTC. Its translation: CAISRESNLQFF.

This chain links TRBV6-5 with TRBJ2-7, with a possible D match to TRBD1 (5 bases). Germline V gene lookup returns CDR1 MNHEY and CDR2 SVGAGI. This CDR3 is built from 12 residues. Trimming stripped 6 bases from V and 4 bases from J, with 10 bases between. CDR3 DNA: TGTGCCAGCAGCAGGGAAGGGTACGAGCAGTACTTC. As protein: CASSREGYEQYF.

The CDR3 protein is CATRDTGVQETQYF. DNA of the CDR3: TGTGCCACCAGGGATACGGGGGTCCAAGAGACCCAGTACTTC. The chain recombines TRBV2 with TRBJ2-5; D may be TRBD2 (6 bases). V was pared by 10 bases and J by 1 base, with 16 bases between. Per the germline V gene, CDR1 is SNHLY and CDR2 is FYNNEI. The CDR3 contains 14 residues.

The chain links TRBV4-1 to TRBJ2-1, with D possibly matching TRBD2 (6 bases). The ends were cut back, 1 base at V and 0 bases at J, with 10 bases in the middle. The length of the CDR3 is 16 residues. Germline lookup yields CDR1 MGHRA and CDR2 YSYEKL. CDR3 nucleotides: TGCGCCAGCAGCCAAGTAGGGACTGGCTCCTACAATGAGCAGTTCTTC. Translated, it gives CASSQVGTGSYNEQFF.

The chain has TRBV2 and TRBJ2-7; possibly TRBD2 for D (5 bases). The V end lost 0 bases, the J end lost 2 bases, and 14 bases lay between the germline ends. The CDR3 has 16 amino acids. Germline values: CDR1 SNHLY, CDR2 FYNNEI. This CDR3 reads CASSEARGTGTYEQYF. CDR3 nucleotides: TGTGCCAGCAGTGAAGCGCGAGGTACGGGGACCTACGAGCAGTACTTC.

The J gene is TRBJ2-3, the V gene TRBV6-1, with D possibly matching TRBD2 (6 bases). V was trimmed by 8 bases and J by 2 bases, leaving 14 bases between them. The CDR3 extends over 14 amino acids. Germline V lookup: CDR1 MNHNS, CDR2 SASEGT. CDR3 bases: TGTGCCAGCGCCCCGGGACTTCCCACAGATACGCAGTATTTT. This sequence encodes CASAPGLPTDTQYF.

The chain links TRBV19 to TRBJ2-7; 9 bases are shared with TRBD1. Germline V lookup: CDR1 LNHDA, CDR2 SQIVND (reference sequence). The CDR3 has 14 residues. With V trimmed by 7 bases and J by 2 bases, 6 bases remained unmatched. The CDR3 DNA is TGTGCCAGTAACCCGGGACAGGGAACCTACGAGCAGTACTTC. Translating it yields CASNPGQGTYEQYF. Looking up the rest from reference TRBV19 and TRBJ2-7 gives the full variable domain: DGGITQSPKYLFRKEGQNVTLSCEQNLNHDAMYWYRQDPGQGLRLIYYSQIVNDFQKGDIAEGYSVSREKKESFPLTVTSAQKNPTAFYLCASNPGQGTYEQYFGPGTRLTVT.